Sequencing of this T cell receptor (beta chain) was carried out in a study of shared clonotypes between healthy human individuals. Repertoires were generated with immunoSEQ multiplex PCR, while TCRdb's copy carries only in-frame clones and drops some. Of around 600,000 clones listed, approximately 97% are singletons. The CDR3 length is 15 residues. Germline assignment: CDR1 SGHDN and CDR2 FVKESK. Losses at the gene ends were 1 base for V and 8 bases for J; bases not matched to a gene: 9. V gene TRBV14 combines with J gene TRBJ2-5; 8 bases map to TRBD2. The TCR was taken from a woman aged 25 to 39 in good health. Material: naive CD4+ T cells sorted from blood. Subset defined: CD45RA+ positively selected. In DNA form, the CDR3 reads TGTGCCAGCAGCCAAGGTGCTAGCGGGCTTAGAACCCAGTACTTC. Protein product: CASSQGASGLRTQYF.